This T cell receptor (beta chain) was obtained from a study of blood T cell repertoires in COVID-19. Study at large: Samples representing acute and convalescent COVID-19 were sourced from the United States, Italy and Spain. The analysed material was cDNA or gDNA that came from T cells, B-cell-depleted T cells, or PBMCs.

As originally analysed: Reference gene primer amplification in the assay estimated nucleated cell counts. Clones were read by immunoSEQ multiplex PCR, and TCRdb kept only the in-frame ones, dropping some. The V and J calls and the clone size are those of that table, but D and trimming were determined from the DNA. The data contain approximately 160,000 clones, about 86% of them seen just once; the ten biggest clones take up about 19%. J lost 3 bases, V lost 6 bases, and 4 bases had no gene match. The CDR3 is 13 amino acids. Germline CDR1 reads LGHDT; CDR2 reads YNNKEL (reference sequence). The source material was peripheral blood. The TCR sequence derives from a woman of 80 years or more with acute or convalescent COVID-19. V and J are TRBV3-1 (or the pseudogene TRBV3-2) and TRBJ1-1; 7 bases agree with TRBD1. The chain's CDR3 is CASSLDRDTEAFF. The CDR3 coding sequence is TGTGCCAGCAGTCTAGACAGGGACACTGAAGCTTTCTTT.